These 25 T cell receptor beta chains originate from one sample sequenced in a study of beta chain features in type 1 diabetes. Study-level points and caveats: When Type 1 diabetes patients were examined, their TCRB CDR3s proved moderately but significantly shorter in all four CD4+ subsets.

Antigens of these TCRs are unknown. The study reverse transcribed the entire isolated RNA, so it sequenced expressed TCRB transcripts. TCRdb's copy holds only in-frame clones and misses some; the assay was immunoSEQ multiplex PCR. There are some 700,000 clones in the sample; around an eighth occur only once, and less than 0.025% lies in the top ten. The specimen sequenced was naive CD4+ T cells from blood. These receptors came from a man aged 18-30 years with type 1 diabetes.

The chain uses TRBV15 and TRBJ2-5; 9 nucleotides align to TRBD1. The CDR3 runs to 14 residues. Germline CDR1 LNHNV, CDR2 YYDKDF (reference sequence). Trimming at V came to 0 bases and at J to 12 bases, leaving 8 bases not matched to a gene. CDR3 in DNA: TGTGCCACCAGCAGAGATCGGGACAGGGAGATAAAGTACTTC. Translating gives CATSRDRDREIKYF.

Details on this clone: At the DNA level, this CDR3 is encoded by other sequences in the same sample as well. The chain is built from TRBV7-9 and TRBJ1-2; maybe TRBD1 (6 bases). CDR3 length: 14 amino acids. V was shortened by 1 base and J by 2 bases, with 8 bases between the two germline ends. Germline V gene lookup returns CDR1 SEHNR and CDR2 FQNEAQ (reference sequence). As DNA, the CDR3 is TGTGCCAGCAGCTTAGGAACAGGGAACTATGGCTACACCTTC. It codes for CASSLGTGNYGYTF.

The table lists this clone with a few counts. The sample holds other DNA sequences that translate to the same CDR3. The rearrangement uses TRBV15 and TRBJ2-6, with D uncertain. The V and J ends lost 0 bases and 0 bases respectively, with 3 bases between them. The CDR3 totals 15 residues. Germline V gene lookup returns CDR1 LNHNV and CDR2 YYDKDF (reference sequence). CDR3: CATSRDNSGANVLTF. CDR3 bases: TGTGCCACCAGCAGAGACAACTCTGGGGCCAACGTCCTGACTTTC. Based on the CDR3 plus reference TRBV15 and TRBJ2-6, the full variable domain is DAMVIQNPRYQVTQFGKPVTLSCSQTLNHNVMYWYQQKSSQAPKLLFHYYDKDFNNEADTPDNFQSRRPNTSFCFLDIRSPGLGDTAMYLCATSRDNSGANVLTFGAGSRLTVL.

The rearrangement links TRBV6-1 to TRBJ2-7; 10 bases map to TRBD1. Germline CDR1 and CDR2: MNHNS and SASEGT. The CDR3 covers 14 residues. The V gene end was trimmed by 2 bases and the J gene end by 6 bases; junction bases not matched to a gene: 4. CDR3 in DNA: TGTGCCAGCAGTGAAAGGGGACAGGGGCGCGAGCAGTACTTC. It translates to CASSERGQGREQYF.

This clone was seen only a few times. The chain recombines TRBV11-3 with TRBJ1-1; D call uncertain. Germline lookup yields CDR1 SGHNT and CDR2 YENEEA. V lost 1 base, J lost 4 bases, and 1 base lay in between. The CDR3 has 11 amino acids. In nucleotides, the CDR3 is TGTGCCAGCAGCTTAGGCACTGAAGCTTTCTTT. Its protein is CASSLGTEAFF.

The chain couples TRBV12-5 to TRBJ2-7; D gene uncertain. The germline V gene has CDR1 LGHNT and CDR2 FRNRAP. The length of the CDR3 is 13 residues. With 7 bases removed from V and 0 bases from J, the gap between germline ends came to 10 bases. The CDR3 coding sequence is TGTGCTAGTGCCGTAACAGTCTCCTACGAGCAGTACTTC. This translates into CASAVTVSYEQYF.

The CDR3 coding sequence is TGTGCCAGCAGCCTAAGATCGGTAACTGAAGCTTTCTTT. Its protein product is CASSLRSVTEAFF. V is TRBV14 and J is TRBJ1-1; D is unclear. Trimming left V 4 bases short and J 5 bases short, with 11 bases between. CDR1 SGHDN and CDR2 FVKESK come from the germline V gene. This CDR3 comprises 13 residues.

This clone turned up a few times. This sequence joins TRBV5-1 and TRBJ2-1; a weak D match, TRBD2 (6 bases). The germline V gene has CDR1 SGHRS and CDR2 YFSETQ. V was trimmed by 1 base and J by 7 bases, leaving 24 bases between them. CDR3 size: 18 residues. In DNA, the CDR3 is TGCGCCAGCAGCTTGAGAATTTCACGGCGGGGTGAAAGGAATGAGCAGTTCTTC. It specifies CASSLRISRRGERNEQFF.

As regards this clone: Different DNA sequences within this sample yield the same CDR3. The chain links TRBV6-6 to TRBJ1-2, with a weak D call TRBD1 (5 bases). V lost 0 bases to trimming and J lost 8 bases, with 10 bases between them. CDR1 is MNHNY and CDR2 is SVGAGI in the germline V gene (reference sequence). The CDR3 consists of 13 residues. The CDR3 coding sequence is TGTGCCAGCAGTTACTCGAGAGGGGAAGGCTACACCTTC. Translation gives CASSYSRGEGYTF.

This clone was detected a few times. The rearrangement joins TRBV27 to TRBJ1-6; TRBD1 agrees at 7 bases. Germline V gene data show CDR1 as MNHEY and CDR2 as SMNVEV (reference sequence). This CDR3 is 14 amino acids long. The V and J ends lost 6 bases and 10 bases, in that order; junction bases with no gene match: 9. In nucleotides, the CDR3 is TGTGCCAGCAGCCCTGACAGGGCGGGCTCACCCCTCCACTTT. Translated, it gives CASSPDRAGSPLHF.

The V gene is TRBV28, the J gene TRBJ2-1; the D call may be TRBD1 or TRBD2 (5 bases each). The length of the CDR3 is 11 residues. Germline V lookup: CDR1 MDHEN, CDR2 SYDVKM. V was clipped by 7 bases and J by 7 bases, with 8 bases between them. The CDR3 sequence is CASNEGNEQFF. CDR3 DNA: TGTGCCAGCAATGAGGGGAATGAGCAGTTCTTC. The variable domain in full, with the rest retrieved from reference TRBV28 and TRBJ2-1, is DVKVTQSSRYLVKRTGEKVFLECVQDMDHENMFWYRQDPGLGLRLIYFSYDVKMKEKGDIPEGYSVSREKKERFSLILESASTNQTSMYLCASNEGNEQFFGPGTRLTVL.

This clone showed up just a few times. CDR3 amino acids: CAWSLSSGANVLTF. The DNA of the CDR3 is TGTGCCTGGAGTCTAAGCTCTGGGGCCAACGTCCTGACTTTC. The chain couples TRBV30 to TRBJ2-6; D gene unclear. The CDR3 runs to 14 residues. Germline CDR1 GTSNPN, CDR2 SVGIG (reference sequence). V was pared by 2 bases and J by 0 bases, with 5 bases between.

This clone came up a few times. V usage is TRBV5-4 and J usage is TRBJ2-5; D gene ambiguous. Germline V gene lookup returns CDR1 SGHNT and CDR2 YYREEE (reference sequence). The CDR3 totals 14 residues. V was cut by 0 bases and J by 5 bases, with 11 bases left in between. The CDR3 bases are TGTGCCAGCAGCTTGGGCCGCGGAGAGGAGACCCAGTACTTC. Protein: CASSLGRGEETQYF.

This clone has more than one count but fewer than ten. J is TRBJ1-1 and V is TRBV11-2, with no clear D. The CDR3 contains 12 residues. Trimming removed 7 bases from V and 3 bases from J, with 9 bases in between. Germline values: CDR1 SGHAT, CDR2 FQNNGV. CDR3 DNA sequence: TGTGCCAGCACAGAGTCACACACTGAAGCTTTCTTT. This sequence encodes CASTESHTEAFF.

This clone was observed a handful of times. V and J are TRBV29-1 and TRBJ2-3; no definite D call. Germline CDR1 SQVTM, CDR2 ANQGSEA. Trimming took off 8 bases at V and 0 bases at J, with 6 bases between the two ends. This CDR3 region has 11 residues. CDR3 amino acids: CSHQSTDTQYF. The CDR3, as DNA: TGCAGCCACCAAAGCACAGATACGCAGTATTTT.

This clone was seen only once. V and J are TRBV6-5 and TRBJ2-6; D is possibly TRBD1 or TRBD2 (5 bases each). The CDR3 has 16 amino acids. The germline CDR1 and CDR2 sequences are MNHEY and SVGAGI. The V end was cut by 0 bases, the J end by 2 bases, with 8 bases between. The CDR3 region has the DNA TGTGCCAGCAGTTACTCCCGAGGGGCTGGGGCCAACGTCCTGACTTTC. Protein product: CASSYSRGAGANVLTF.

The CDR3 loop is CASGRQGAPSGELFF. In nucleotides, the CDR3 is TGTGCCAGCGGCCGACAGGGGGCCCCTTCTGGGGAGCTGTTTTTT. The chain combines TRBV6-6 with TRBJ2-2; 10 bases align to TRBD1. The germline V gene has CDR1 MNHNY and CDR2 SVGAGI (reference sequence). The CDR3 runs 15 residues. The V and J ends lost 8 bases and 8 bases, in that order; junction bases with no gene match: 11.

In this sample, this clone turned up a few times. Other DNA sequences in the sample encode the same CDR3. The chain recombines TRBV10-3 with TRBJ1-1, with D hard to call. The CDR3 extends over 13 amino acids. Germline V lookup: CDR1 ENHRY, CDR2 SYGVKD. V was shortened by 4 bases and J by 2 bases, with 8 bases between the two germline ends. CDR3 sequence: CAISGSSNTEAFF. Here the CDR3 DNA reads TGTGCCATCAGTGGGAGCAGTAACACTGAAGCTTTCTTT.

The chain carries TRBV6-5 and TRBJ2-1, with D possibly TRBD1 on 6 matching bases. The V end was cut by 8 bases, the J end by 8 bases, with 13 bases between. This CDR3 contains 12 residues. CDR1 and CDR2 (germline): MNHEY, SVGAGI. The CDR3 nucleotides read TGTGCCAGCGGTAACAGGGCCCATGAGCAGTTCTTC. Encoded protein: CASGNRAHEQFF.

V and J are TRBV19 and TRBJ1-2; D is unclear. CDR1 LNHDA and CDR2 SQIVND come from the germline V gene (reference sequence). Trimming stripped 3 bases from V and 7 bases from J, with 15 bases between. The CDR3 runs to 14 residues. The CDR3 nucleotides read TGTGCCAGTAGTATGGGAGGGTCCCCAAGTGGCTACACCTTC. Its protein product is CASSMGGSPSGYTF. The whole variable domain, remainder taken from reference TRBV19 and TRBJ1-2, is DGGITQSPKYLFRKEGQNVTLSCEQNLNHDAMYWYRQDPGQGLRLIYYSQIVNDFQKGDIAEGYSVSREKKESFPLTVTSAQKNPTAFYLCASSMGGSPSGYTFGSGTRLTVV.

V usage is TRBV7-9 and J usage is TRBJ2-3; weak D call: TRBD1 (5 bases). The CDR3 spans 14 residues. V was shortened by 5 bases and J by 6 bases, with 15 bases between the two germline ends. Per germline, CDR1 SEHNR and CDR2 FQNEAQ (reference sequence). The DNA of the CDR3 is TGTGCCAGCAGCCCCAGGGTCGTGTGGGATACGCAGTATTTT. It encodes CASSPRVVWDTQYF.

The chain carries TRBV30 and TRBJ1-1; D is possibly TRBD1 (5 bases). CDR1 and CDR2 from the germline V gene are GTSNPN and SVGIG (reference sequence). V gave up 2 bases and J gave up 0 bases, with 7 bases separating them. CDR3 size: 13 residues. CDR3 sequence: CAWSWGMNTEAFF. CDR3 coding DNA: TGTGCCTGGAGTTGGGGGATGAACACTGAAGCTTTCTTT.

This clone turned up a few times. This chain uses TRBV29-1 with TRBJ2-1; D perhaps matches TRBD2 (6 bases). CDR1 and CDR2 (germline): SQVTM, ANQGSEA. With 7 bases removed from V and 4 bases from J, the gap between germline ends came to 11 bases. This CDR3 is built from 12 residues. CDR3 coding DNA: TGCAGCGCCGACGCGGGGTACAATGAGCAGTTCTTC. Encoded protein: CSADAGYNEQFF.

This clone was seen more than once but under ten times. The gene calls are TRBV5-1 and TRBJ2-7; no definite D call. The CDR3 is 11 residues long. Trimming removed 2 bases from V and 5 bases from J, with 5 bases in between. From germline, CDR1 is SGHRS and CDR2 YFSETQ. CDR3 loop: CASSFSDEQYF. The CDR3 bases are TGCGCCAGCAGCTTTTCGGACGAGCAGTACTTC.

This clone turned up a few times. The chain recombines TRBV28 with TRBJ1-5, with D possibly being TRBD1 (5 bases). Germline V gene data show CDR1 as MDHEN and CDR2 as SYDVKM. Trimming cost V 6 bases and J 2 bases, with 14 bases left between them. The CDR3 extends over 15 amino acids. The CDR3 bases are TGTGCCAGCAGCCGAGATGGGGGGGGCAATCAGCCCCAGCATTTT. Protein sequence: CASSRDGGGNQPQHF.